This TCR beta chain was obtained from a study of T cell responses to AZD1222 COVID-19 vaccine. Study-wide results and caveats: Repertoire collection took place solely once the T cell response had peaked. There were vaccine-associated CD4 TCRs across spike, dominant at 160-218 and 743-854. Baseline seropositives among AZD1222 recipients totaled only six or seven.

Data came from immunoSEQ multiplex PCR; TCRdb stores just in-frame clones and leaves some out. The sample lists about 120,000 clones; over 75% were seen once. To note about this clone: What it binds is unknown.

The germline gives CDR1 MNHNY, CDR2 SVGAGI (reference sequence). The CDR3 is made up of 13 amino acids. V lost 7 bases and J lost 5, with 14 bases in between. This clonotype originated in an adult in good health. The chain uses TRBV6-6 and TRBJ1-2, with no clear D. The sample was peripheral blood, taken on day 0 of AZD1222 vaccination. Here the CDR3 DNA reads TGTGCCAGCACACCGATCGCGGAGTATGGCTACACCTTC. Translating gives CASTPIAEYGYTF.